This TCR beta chain was identified in a study of blood T cell repertoires in COVID-19. The table came from immunoSEQ multiplex PCR; TCRdb's copy has only in-frame clones and leaves some out. The sample consists of more than 120,000 clones, roughly 84% of them appearing once. The CDR3 contains 12 residues. Trimming removed 3 bases from V and 8 bases from J, with 11 bases in between. Per germline, CDR1 SGDLS and CDR2 YYNGEE. This clone was recorded a few times. The TCR originated in a human donor with acute or convalescent COVID-19. The donor label of this sample is uncertain. The genes are TRBV9 and TRBJ1-1, with D tentatively TRBD1 (6 bases). The specimen was peripheral blood. CDR3 protein: CASSELQGEAFF. As DNA, the CDR3 is TGTGCCAGCAGCGAACTCCAGGGGGAAGCTTTCTTT.